The 7 T cell receptor beta chains in this list originate from one sample, sequenced in a study of T-cell reconstitution after alpha-beta-depleted transplantation in children. Preparation of the TCRbeta library involved a method that used unique molecular identifiers. TCRdb re-derived calls from the PCR reads in MiXCR, one entry per CDR3 protein. The sample has approximately 350,000 distinct CDR3 sequences; 13% are singletons. Material: PBMCs, obtained from the stem cell graft. The origin of the receptors is a human donor who donated a stem cell graft to a child with Fanconi anemia.

The chain links TRBV20-1 to TRBJ1-1; 7 bases fit TRBD1. CDR1 is DFQATT, CDR2 SNEGSKA, per germline (reference sequence). V shed 5 bases and J 4 bases; nucleotides not matched to a gene: 4. This CDR3 region has 12 residues. This CDR3 reads CSAAGGGTEAFF. The CDR3, as DNA: TGCAGTGCTGCAGGGGGAGGCACTGAAGCTTTCTTT.

This clonotype was recorded a few times. The rearrangement links TRBV15 to TRBJ1-1; no reliable D call. Germline V CDR1 and CDR2: LNHNV, YYDKDF (reference sequence). The ends were cut back, 1 base at V and 3 bases at J, with 12 bases in the middle. The CDR3 loop spans 15 amino acids. The CDR3 DNA reads TGTGCCACCAGCAGAGTGATCCCAGGCGACACTGAAGCTTTCTTT. Translation gives CATSRVIPGDTEAFF.

The chain has TRBV11-2 and TRBJ2-1, with 10 bases lining up with TRBD2. Germline V gives CDR1 SGHAT, CDR2 FQNNGV. J lost 3 bases, V lost 2 bases, and 1 base had no gene match. The CDR3 has 15 residues. The CDR3: CASSLLAGVYNEQFF. In nucleotides, the CDR3 is TGTGCCAGCAGCTTACTAGCGGGGGTCTACAATGAGCAGTTCTTC. The entire variable domain, with the rest obtained from reference TRBV11-2 and TRBJ2-1, is as follows: EAGVAQSPRYKIIEKRQSVAFWCNPISGHATLYWYQQILGQGPKLLIQFQNNGVVDDSQLPKDRFSAERLKGVDSTLKIQPAKLEDSAVYLCASSLLAGVYNEQFFGPGTRLTVL.

The sample holds a few counts of this clonotype. The chain links TRBV29-1 to TRBJ2-5; tentative D call: TRBD1 (5 bases). V lost 1 base, J lost 4 bases, and 10 bases lay in between. The CDR3 has 13 amino acids. The germline V gene has CDR1 SQVTM and CDR2 ANQGSEA. The CDR3 sequence: CSVEVGRGETQYF. DNA of the CDR3: TGCAGCGTTGAAGTGGGAAGGGGAGAGACCCAGTACTTC.

This clonotype has more than one count but fewer than ten. The rearrangement links TRBV20-1 to TRBJ1-2; weak D call: TRBD1 (5 bases). The germline V gene has CDR1 DFQATT and CDR2 SNEGSKA (reference sequence). This CDR3 region has 15 residues. V lost 0 bases, J lost 5 bases, and 16 bases lay in between. In DNA, the CDR3 is TGCAGTGCTAGAGAACCTGGGGCAGGAGGATATGGCTACACCTTC. Protein product: CSAREPGAGGYGYTF.

This clonotype has a handful of counts. In DNA form, the CDR3 reads TGTGCCAGCAGTGGGGTAAATAGCAATCAGCCCCAGCATTTT. Translating gives CASSGVNSNQPQHF. The chain recombines TRBV2 with TRBJ1-5; unclear D gene. The CDR3 has 14 amino acids. The germline V gene has CDR1 SNHLY and CDR2 FYNNEI. V was shortened by 4 bases and J by 0 bases, with 7 bases between the two germline ends.

The rearrangement uses TRBV5-4 and TRBJ1-2, with 8 bases aligning to TRBD1. The V segment lost 5 bases and the J segment 8 bases; nucleotides outside the gene matches: 8. Germline lookup yields CDR1 SGHNT and CDR2 YYREEE (reference sequence). The CDR3 has 13 amino acids. Here the CDR3 reads CASSLDRDRGYTF. The CDR3 nucleotides read TGTGCCAGCAGTCTGGACAGGGATCGCGGCTACACCTTC.